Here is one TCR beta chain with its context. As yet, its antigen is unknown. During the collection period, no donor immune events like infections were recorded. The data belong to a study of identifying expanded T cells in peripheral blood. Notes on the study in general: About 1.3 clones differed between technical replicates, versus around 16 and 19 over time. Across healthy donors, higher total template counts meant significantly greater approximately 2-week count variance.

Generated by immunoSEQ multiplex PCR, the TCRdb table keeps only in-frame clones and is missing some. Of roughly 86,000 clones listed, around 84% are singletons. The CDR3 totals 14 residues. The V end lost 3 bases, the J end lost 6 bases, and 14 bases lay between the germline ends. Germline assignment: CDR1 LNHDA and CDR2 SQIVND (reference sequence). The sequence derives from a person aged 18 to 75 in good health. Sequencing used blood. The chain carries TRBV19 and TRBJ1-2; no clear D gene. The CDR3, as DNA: TGTGCCAGTAGTATCCTGAATTGGAGGGATGGCTACACCTTC. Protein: CASSILNWRDGYTF.